These 18 T cell receptor beta chains were sequenced from one sample in a study of cytotoxic CD8 clonotypes in ibrutinib-treated CLL. Using immunoSEQ multiplex PCR, the repertoire was profiled, and TCRdb retains in-frame clones only, with some absent. The sample records just over 200,000 clones, 65% to 80% being singletons. This sample comprised PBMCs, obtained after 12 months of ibrutinib treatment. These receptors were obtained from a human donor with chronic lymphocytic leukemia.

The V call is TRBV9, the J call TRBJ2-5; D not certain. V dropped 1 base and J dropped 5 bases, with 9 bases sitting between them. The CDR3 spans 13 residues. The V gene's germline CDR1 is SGDLS and CDR2 YYNGEE. CDR3 region: CASSVTVGETQYF. CDR3 nucleotide sequence: TGTGCCAGCAGCGTAACGGTGGGGGAGACCCAGTACTTC.

The sample holds a few counts of this clone. The V call is TRBV6-1, the J call TRBJ2-2; 7 nucleotides line up with TRBD1. The V segment lost 7 bases and the J segment 7 bases; nucleotides outside the gene matches: 12. This CDR3 contains 15 residues. CDR1 and CDR2 (germline): MNHNS, SASEGT. The CDR3 DNA sequence: TGTGCCAGCAAAGTAGACAGGGCGCGGGTCGGGGAGCTGTTTTTT. This translates into CASKVDRARVGELFF.

V and J are TRBV7-2 and TRBJ2-7, with D possibly matching TRBD2 (5 bases). Trimming stripped 3 bases from V and 2 bases from J, with 11 bases between. CDR1 SGHTA and CDR2 FQGNSA come from the germline V gene. The CDR3 length is 14 residues. The CDR3 DNA reads TGTGCCAGCAGCTTTAGCGACAAGACCTACGAGCAGTACTTC. Translating gives CASSFSDKTYEQYF.

This clone has just a few counts. The chain recombines TRBV25-1 with TRBJ1-3, with no clear D. The CDR3 spans 13 residues. Germline values: CDR1 MGHDK, CDR2 SYGVNS. The V gene lost 2 bases and the J gene lost 1 base, with 3 bases spanning the gap. The CDR3 loop reads CASSEGSGNTIYF. The CDR3 DNA sequence: TGTGCCAGCAGTGAAGGTTCTGGAAACACCATATATTTT. Supplemented by reference TRBV25-1 and TRBJ1-3, the full variable domain reads EADIYQTPRYLVIGTGKKITLECSQTMGHDKMYWYQQDPGMELHLIHYSYGVNSTEKGDLSSESTVSRIRTEHFPLTLESARPSHTSQYLCASSEGSGNTIYFGEGSWLTVV.

Written as DNA, the CDR3 is TGTGCCTGGAGTCAACCCGGGGAGCGCAATCAGCCCCAGCATTTT. It translates to CAWSQPGERNQPQHF. The chain combines TRBV30 with TRBJ1-5, with unresolved D. This CDR3 spans 15 amino acids. Trimming pared 2 bases from V and 2 bases from J, leaving 13 bases between. Germline V gene lookup returns CDR1 GTSNPN and CDR2 SVGIG (reference sequence).

The V and J genes are TRBV7-2 and TRBJ2-7, with TRBD1 matching 10 bases. The CDR3 is 15 residues long. With 1 base clipped from V and 1 base from J, the junction kept 1 base outside the gene matches. Germline loops: CDR1 SGHTA, CDR2 FQGNSA. The DNA of the CDR3 is TGTGCCAGCAGCTTAGGGACAGGGGGGTCCTACGAGCAGTACTTC. Its translation is CASSLGTGGSYEQYF. Based on the CDR3 plus reference TRBV7-2 and TRBJ2-7, the full variable domain is GAGVSQSPSNKVTEKGKDVELRCDPISGHTALYWYRQSLGQGLEFLIYFQGNSAPDKSGLPSDRFSAERTGGSVSTLTIQRTQQEDSAVYLCASSLGTGGSYEQYFGPGTRLTVT.

This clone was picked up many times. The V gene is TRBV19, the J gene TRBJ1-5; D not resolved. CDR3 length equals 13 residues. Germline V CDR1 and CDR2: LNHDA, SQIVND (reference sequence). Trimming removed 1 base at V and 6 bases at J, with 7 bases between. CDR3 sequence reads: CASSIGRIQPQHF. Here the CDR3 DNA reads TGTGCCAGTAGTATAGGTAGGATTCAGCCCCAGCATTTT.

The J gene is TRBJ2-7, the V gene TRBV10-3; 7 positions match TRBD1. Germline V gene data show CDR1 as ENHRY and CDR2 as SYGVKD. Trimming took 0 bases from V and 3 from J; bases not matched to a gene: 2. There are 14 residues in the CDR3. The CDR3 here is CAISESSGGYEQYF. The CDR3 DNA reads as TGTGCCATCAGTGAGTCGTCAGGGGGCTACGAGCAGTACTTC.

The count of this clone is one. This chain joins TRBV5-6 and TRBJ2-7, with D perhaps TRBD2 (5 bases). Trimming pared 3 bases from V and 6 bases from J, leaving 7 bases between. CDR3 length equals 11 residues. Germline V gene data show CDR1 as SGHDT and CDR2 as YYEEEE. The CDR3 DNA reads TGTGCCAGCAGCTGGGAGTCCGAGCAGTACTTC. Its translation: CASSWESEQYF.

The rearrangement links TRBV9 to TRBJ2-7; tentatively, D is TRBD1 (6 bases). Germline assignment: CDR1 SGDLS and CDR2 YYNGEE. The CDR3 sequence is 15 residues long. The V gene lost 0 bases and the J gene lost 3 bases, with 13 bases spanning the gap. DNA of the CDR3: TGTGCCAGCAGCGTAGGCCCTGGACAGAACTACGAGCAGTACTTC. Residues: CASSVGPGQNYEQYF. Looking up the rest from reference TRBV9 and TRBJ2-7 gives the full variable domain: DSGVTQTPKHLITATGQRVTLRCSPRSGDLSVYWYQQSLDQGLQFLIQYYNGEERAKGNILERFSAQQFPDLHSELNLSSLELGDSALYFCASSVGPGQNYEQYFGPGTRLTVT.

This clone was detected many times. The chain recombines TRBV9 with TRBJ1-3; D is uncertain. CDR1 is SGDLS, CDR2 YYNGEE, per germline. V was clipped by 0 bases and J by 0 bases, with 10 bases between them. The CDR3 is 16 residues long. The DNA of the CDR3 is TGTGCCAGCAGCGTAGCTAATAGTTACTCTGGAAACACCATATATTTT. Translated: CASSVANSYSGNTIYF.

V is TRBV5-1 and J is TRBJ1-1; TRBD1 might be the D (5 bases). The germline V and J ends were trimmed by 4 bases and 4 bases, with 20 bases remaining between them. This CDR3 region has 16 residues. The V gene's germline CDR1 is SGHRS and CDR2 YFSETQ. The CDR3 spells CASSRSGPTELTEAFF. In nucleotides, the CDR3 is TGCGCCAGCAGCCGGTCGGGGCCGACCGAGCTCACTGAAGCTTTCTTT.

The chain uses TRBV7-2 and TRBJ2-3; D is uncertain. The CDR3 is 14 amino acids. Trimming stripped 5 bases from V and 2 bases from J, with 11 bases between. Germline values: CDR1 SGHTA, CDR2 FQGNSA. The CDR3: CASSLGGTTDTQYF. Written as DNA, the CDR3 is TGTGCCAGCAGCCTAGGCGGTACCACAGATACGCAGTATTTT. The full variable domain, rest sourced from reference TRBV7-2 and TRBJ2-3, is GAGVSQSPSNKVTEKGKDVELRCDPISGHTALYWYRQSLGQGLEFLIYFQGNSAPDKSGLPSDRFSAERTGGSVSTLTIQRTQQEDSAVYLCASSLGGTTDTQYFGPGTRLTVL.

This clone was detected once. The chain couples TRBV30 to TRBJ1-1; maybe TRBD1 (6 bases). This CDR3 is 10 amino acids long. From germline, CDR1 is GTSNPN and CDR2 SVGIG (reference sequence). CDR3 nucleotide sequence: TGTGCACGAGGACAGTCTGAAGCTTTCTTT. This codes for CARGQSEAFF.

The gene calls are TRBV19 and TRBJ1-1, with a tentative D call TRBD1 (6 bases). The germline V gene encodes CDR1 LNHDA and CDR2 SQIVND (reference sequence). V gave up 7 bases and J gave up 1 base, with 10 bases separating them. The CDR3 totals 13 residues. The CDR3 loop is CASTMGQNTEAFF. The DNA of the CDR3 is TGTGCCAGTACCATGGGACAGAACACTGAAGCTTTCTTT.

This clone has ten or more counts. Other nucleotide sequences in the sample specify the same CDR3. The chain uses TRBV9 and TRBJ1-1, with D uncertain. CDR3 length: 13 residues. The ends were cut back, 4 bases at V and 4 bases at J, with 11 bases in the middle. Germline values: CDR1 SGDLS, CDR2 YYNGEE. CDR3 sequence: CASSRTTSTEAFF. The CDR3 DNA reads TGTGCCAGCAGCCGTACTACATCCACTGAAGCTTTCTTT.

The J gene is TRBJ2-7, the V gene TRBV5-6; D is ambiguous. The V and J ends lost 1 base and 1 base respectively, with 6 bases between them. The germline CDR1 and CDR2 sequences are SGHDT and YYEEEE. The CDR3 contains 13 residues. In DNA form, the CDR3 reads TGTGCCAGCAGCTTGTCAGCGTCCTACGAGCAGTACTTC. As protein: CASSLSASYEQYF. The variable domain in full, completed from reference TRBV5-6 and TRBJ2-7, reads DAGVTQSPTHLIKTRGQQVTLRCSPKSGHDTVSWYQQALGQGPQFIFQYYEEEERQRGNFPDRFSGHQFPNYSSELNVNALLLGDSALYLCASSLSASYEQYFGPGTRLTVT.

The chain employs TRBV5-6 and TRBJ2-3; 8 bases match TRBD1. This CDR3 region has 15 residues. The trim removed 6 bases at V and 5 bases at J, leaving 11 bases unmatched. Looked up from germline, CDR1 is SGHDT and CDR2 is YYEEEE. CDR3 amino acids: CASTDRGRSGDTQYF. CDR3 in DNA: TGTGCCAGCACCGACAGGGGAAGGTCGGGAGATACGCAGTATTTT.